This T cell receptor (beta chain) emerged from a study of blood T cell repertoires in COVID-19. At the level of the study: Acute and convalescent COVID-19 specimens originated in the United States, Italy and Spain. PBMCs, B-cell-depleted T cells, or T cells were the source of the cDNA or gDNA that made up the material.

Trimming left V 5 bases short and J 5 bases short, with 19 bases between. CDR3 size: 16 residues. The germline V gene has CDR1 SGHRS and CDR2 YFSETQ. Original processing methods: Nucleated cell number was recorded as an estimate derived from reference gene primer amplification. Generated by immunoSEQ multiplex PCR, the TCRdb table keeps only in-frame clones and is missing some. V and J calls and clone size are given by that table; D and trimming were obtained from the DNA. This sample has about 90,000 clones, with about 89% found just once. This clonotype was sampled from a human donor with active COVID-19. The donor label of this sample is uncertain. The V call is TRBV5-1, the J call TRBJ2-2; D unresolved. The sequencing sample was made of peripheral blood. The DNA of the CDR3 is TGCGCCAGCAGACCTGACATGGGTATGTGGACCGGGGAGCTGTTTTTT. Amino acid sequence: CASRPDMGMWTGELFF. Based on the CDR3 plus reference TRBV5-1 and TRBJ2-2, the full variable domain is KAGVTQTPRYLIKTRGQQVTLSCSPISGHRSVSWYQQTPGQGLQFLFEYFSETQRNKGNFPGRFSGRQFSNSRSEMNVSTLELGDSALYLCASRPDMGMWTGELFFGEGSRLTVL.